This T cell receptor (beta chain) was documented in a study of cytomegalovirus exposure and HLA in healthy donors. Findings of the study overall: Excluded were some V segments that proved indistinguishable, including TRBV6-2 and TRBV6-3.

Remarks on this clone: Its antigen is not known.

It was with 60 Vbeta and 13 Jbeta primers that the PCR ran. Source study methods: An analysis that came later counted around 80 million unique TCR beta chains, approximately 11 million shared. Libraries were prepared by immunoSEQ multiplex PCR; TCRdb keeps only in-frame clonotypes and omits some of them. The V and J calls and clone size are taken from that table; D and trimming were inferred from the DNA. The table counts approximately 77,000 clones; about 4.6% lies in the top ten. Germline V gene sequence: CDR1 SGHRS, CDR2 YFSETQ. The ends lost 1 base at V and 5 bases at J; junction bases unmatched: 2. The CDR3 has 14 residues.

The chain links TRBV5-1 to TRBJ1-4, with TRBD1 matching 7 bases. The specimen was PBMCs. This TCR came from a man in his thirties or forties in good health and CMV-seronegative. CDR3 coding DNA: TGCGCCAGCAGCTTGACAGGGGCCAATGAAAAACTGTTTTTT. It translates to CASSLTGANEKLFF.